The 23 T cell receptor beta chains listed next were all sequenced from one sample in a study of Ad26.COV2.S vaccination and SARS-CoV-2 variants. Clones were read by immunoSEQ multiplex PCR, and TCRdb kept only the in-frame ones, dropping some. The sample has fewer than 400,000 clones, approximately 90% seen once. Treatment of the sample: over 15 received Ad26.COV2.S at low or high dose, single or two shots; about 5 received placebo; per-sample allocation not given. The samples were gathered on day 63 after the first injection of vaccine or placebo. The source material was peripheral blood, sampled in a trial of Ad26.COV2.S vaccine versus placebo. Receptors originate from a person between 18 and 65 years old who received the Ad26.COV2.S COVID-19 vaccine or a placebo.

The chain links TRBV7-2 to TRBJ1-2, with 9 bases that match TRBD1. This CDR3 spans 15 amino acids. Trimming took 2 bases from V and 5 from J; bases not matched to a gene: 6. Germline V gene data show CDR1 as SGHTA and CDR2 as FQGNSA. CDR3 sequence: CASSLNRGRGYGYTF. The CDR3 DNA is TGTGCCAGCAGCTTAAACAGGGGGCGAGGGTATGGCTACACCTTC.

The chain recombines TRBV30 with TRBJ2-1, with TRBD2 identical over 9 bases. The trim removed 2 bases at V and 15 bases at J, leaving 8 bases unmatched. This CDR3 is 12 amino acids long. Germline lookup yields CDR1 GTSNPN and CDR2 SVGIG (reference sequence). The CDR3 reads CAWSPGTSRRFF. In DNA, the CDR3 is TGTGCCTGGAGTCCTGGGACTAGCCGACGGTTCTTC.

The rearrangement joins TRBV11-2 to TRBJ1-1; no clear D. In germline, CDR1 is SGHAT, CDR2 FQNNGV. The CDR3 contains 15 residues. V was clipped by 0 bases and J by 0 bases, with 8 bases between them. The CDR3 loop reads CASSLDPALNTEAFF. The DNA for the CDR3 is TGTGCCAGCAGCTTAGATCCGGCACTGAACACTGAAGCTTTCTTT.

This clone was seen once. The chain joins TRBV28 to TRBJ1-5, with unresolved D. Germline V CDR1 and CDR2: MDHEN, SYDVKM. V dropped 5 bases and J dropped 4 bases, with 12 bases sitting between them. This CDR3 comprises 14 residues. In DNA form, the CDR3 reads TGTGCCAGCAGTCCCCCCGGGGTGAATCAGCCCCAGCATTTT. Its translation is CASSPPGVNQPQHF. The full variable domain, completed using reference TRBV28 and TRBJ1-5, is DVKVTQSSRYLVKRTGEKVFLECVQDMDHENMFWYRQDPGLGLRLIYFSYDVKMKEKGDIPEGYSVSREKKERFSLILESASTNQTSMYLCASSPPGVNQPQHFGDGTRLSIL.

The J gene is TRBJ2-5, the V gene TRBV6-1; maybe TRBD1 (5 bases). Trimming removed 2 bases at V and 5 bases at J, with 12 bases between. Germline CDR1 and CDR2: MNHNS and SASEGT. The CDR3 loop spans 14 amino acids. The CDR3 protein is CASSESPGLETQYF. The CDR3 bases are TGTGCCAGCAGTGAATCCCCAGGGTTGGAGACCCAGTACTTC.

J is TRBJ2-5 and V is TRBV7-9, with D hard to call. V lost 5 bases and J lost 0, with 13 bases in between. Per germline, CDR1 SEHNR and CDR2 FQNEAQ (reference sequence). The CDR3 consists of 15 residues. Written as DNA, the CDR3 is TGTGCCAGCAGCCCGCATGTGTCGCACCAAGAGACCCAGTACTTC. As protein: CASSPHVSHQETQYF.

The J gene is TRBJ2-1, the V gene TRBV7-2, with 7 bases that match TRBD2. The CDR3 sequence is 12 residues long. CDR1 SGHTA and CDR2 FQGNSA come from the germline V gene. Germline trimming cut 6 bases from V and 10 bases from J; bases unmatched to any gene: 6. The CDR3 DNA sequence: TGTGCCAGCAGTGGCGGGGGAAGCGAGCAGTTCTTC. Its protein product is CASSGGGSEQFF.

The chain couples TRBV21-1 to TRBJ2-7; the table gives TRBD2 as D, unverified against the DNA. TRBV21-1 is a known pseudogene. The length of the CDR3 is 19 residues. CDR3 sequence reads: CASSKALGVAGIKSYEQYF. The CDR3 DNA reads TGTGCCAGCAGCAAAGCGCTCGGGGTAGCGGGGATCAAGTCCTACGAGCAGTACTTC.

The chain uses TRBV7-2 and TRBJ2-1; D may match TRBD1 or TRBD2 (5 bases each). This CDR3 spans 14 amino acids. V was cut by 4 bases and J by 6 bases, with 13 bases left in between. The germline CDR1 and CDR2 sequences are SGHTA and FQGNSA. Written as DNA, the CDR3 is TGTGCCAGCAGCTCGGGACCGCAGGGCAATGAGCAGTTCTTC. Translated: CASSSGPQGNEQFF.

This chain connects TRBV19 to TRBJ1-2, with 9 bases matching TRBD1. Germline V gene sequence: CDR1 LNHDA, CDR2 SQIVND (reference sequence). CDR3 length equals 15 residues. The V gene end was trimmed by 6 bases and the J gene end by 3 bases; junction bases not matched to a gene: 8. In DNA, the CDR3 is TGTGCCAGTAGGCTAACGGACAGGGGAGACTATGGCTACACCTTC. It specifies CASRLTDRGDYGYTF. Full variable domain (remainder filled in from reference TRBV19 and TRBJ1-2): DGGITQSPKYLFRKEGQNVTLSCEQNLNHDAMYWYRQDPGQGLRLIYYSQIVNDFQKGDIAEGYSVSREKKESFPLTVTSAQKNPTAFYLCASRLTDRGDYGYTFGSGTRLTVV.

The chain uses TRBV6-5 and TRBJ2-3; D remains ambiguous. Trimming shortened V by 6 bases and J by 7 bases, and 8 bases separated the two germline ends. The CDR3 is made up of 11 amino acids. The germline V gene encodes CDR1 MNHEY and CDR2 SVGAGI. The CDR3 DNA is TGTGCCAGCAGAACCCTGAATACGCAGTATTTT. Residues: CASRTLNTQYF.

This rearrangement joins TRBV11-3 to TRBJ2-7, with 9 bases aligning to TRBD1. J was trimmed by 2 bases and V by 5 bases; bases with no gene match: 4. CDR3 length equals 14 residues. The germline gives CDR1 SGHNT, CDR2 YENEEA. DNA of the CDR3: TGTGCCAGCAGCCAATGGGACAGGGCCTACGAGCAGTACTTC. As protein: CASSQWDRAYEQYF.

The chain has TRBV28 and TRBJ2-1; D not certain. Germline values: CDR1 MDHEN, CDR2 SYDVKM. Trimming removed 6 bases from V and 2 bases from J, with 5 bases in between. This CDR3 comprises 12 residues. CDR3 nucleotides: TGTGCCAGCAGGCTACCCTACAATGAGCAGTTCTTC. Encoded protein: CASRLPYNEQFF.

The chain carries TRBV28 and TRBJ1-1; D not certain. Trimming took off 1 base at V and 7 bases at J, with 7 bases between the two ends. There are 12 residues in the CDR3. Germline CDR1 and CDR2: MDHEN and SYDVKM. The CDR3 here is CASSLLGFEAFF. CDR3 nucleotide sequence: TGTGCCAGCAGTTTATTAGGTTTTGAAGCTTTCTTT.

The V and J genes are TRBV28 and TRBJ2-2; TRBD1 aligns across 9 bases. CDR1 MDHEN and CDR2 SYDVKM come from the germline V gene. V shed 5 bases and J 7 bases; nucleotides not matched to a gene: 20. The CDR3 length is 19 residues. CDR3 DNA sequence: TGTGCCAGCAGTCCTTATTTCGTGCTATCACAGGGGGCGGACGGGGAGCTGTTTTTT. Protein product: CASSPYFVLSQGADGELFF. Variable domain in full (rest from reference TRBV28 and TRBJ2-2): DVKVTQSSRYLVKRTGEKVFLECVQDMDHENMFWYRQDPGLGLRLIYFSYDVKMKEKGDIPEGYSVSREKKERFSLILESASTNQTSMYLCASSPYFVLSQGADGELFFGEGSRLTVL.

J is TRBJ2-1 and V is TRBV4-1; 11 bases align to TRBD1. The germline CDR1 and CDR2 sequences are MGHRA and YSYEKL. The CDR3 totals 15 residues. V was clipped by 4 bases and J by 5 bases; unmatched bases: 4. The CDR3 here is CASSPWGQGDNEQFF. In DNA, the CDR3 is TGCGCCAGCAGCCCCTGGGGACAGGGGGACAATGAGCAGTTCTTC.

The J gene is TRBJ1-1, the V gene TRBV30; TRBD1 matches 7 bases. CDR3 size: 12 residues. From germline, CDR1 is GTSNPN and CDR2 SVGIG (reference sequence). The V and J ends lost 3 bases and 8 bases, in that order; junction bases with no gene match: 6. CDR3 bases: TGTGCCTGGAGCGGAGACAGGGCAGAAGCTTTCTTT. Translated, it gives CAWSGDRAEAFF. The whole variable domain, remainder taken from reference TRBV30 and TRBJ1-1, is SQTIHQWPATLVQPVGSPLSLECTVEGTSNPNLYWYRQAAGRGLQLLFYSVGIGQISSEVPQNLSASRPQDRQFILSSKKLLLSDSGFYLCAWSGDRAEAFFGQGTRLTVV.

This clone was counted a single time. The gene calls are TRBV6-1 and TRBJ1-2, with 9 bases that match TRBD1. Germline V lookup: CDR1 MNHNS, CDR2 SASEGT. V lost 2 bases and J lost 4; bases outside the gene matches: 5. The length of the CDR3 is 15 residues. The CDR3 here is CASSESTGGSYGYTF. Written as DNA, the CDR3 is TGTGCCAGCAGTGAAAGCACAGGGGGCTCCTATGGCTACACCTTC.

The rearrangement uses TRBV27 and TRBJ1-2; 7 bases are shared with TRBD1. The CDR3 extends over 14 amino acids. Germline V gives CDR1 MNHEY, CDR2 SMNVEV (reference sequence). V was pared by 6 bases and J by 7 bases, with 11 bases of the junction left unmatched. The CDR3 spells CASSDLEGAGGYTF. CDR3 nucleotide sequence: TGTGCCAGCAGCGATTTGGAGGGGGCAGGTGGCTACACCTTC.

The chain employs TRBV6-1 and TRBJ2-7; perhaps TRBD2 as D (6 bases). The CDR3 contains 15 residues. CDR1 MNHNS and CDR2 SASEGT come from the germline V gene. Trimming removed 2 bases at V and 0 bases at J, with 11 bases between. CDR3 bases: TGTGCCAGCAGTGAATTTTGGGGGGACTCCTACGAGCAGTACTTC. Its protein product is CASSEFWGDSYEQYF.

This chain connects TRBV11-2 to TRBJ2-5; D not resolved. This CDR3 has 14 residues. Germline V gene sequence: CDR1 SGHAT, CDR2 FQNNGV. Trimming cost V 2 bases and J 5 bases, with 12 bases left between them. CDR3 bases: TGTGCCAGCAGCTTAACTTCGAGTTGGGAGACCCAGTACTTC. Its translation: CASSLTSSWETQYF.

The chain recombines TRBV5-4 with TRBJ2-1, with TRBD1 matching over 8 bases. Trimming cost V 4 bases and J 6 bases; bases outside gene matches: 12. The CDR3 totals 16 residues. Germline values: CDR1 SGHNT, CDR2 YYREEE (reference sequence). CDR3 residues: CASSGGVGQGVNEQFF. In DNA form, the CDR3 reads TGTGCCAGCAGCGGCGGAGTTGGACAGGGCGTCAATGAGCAGTTCTTC.

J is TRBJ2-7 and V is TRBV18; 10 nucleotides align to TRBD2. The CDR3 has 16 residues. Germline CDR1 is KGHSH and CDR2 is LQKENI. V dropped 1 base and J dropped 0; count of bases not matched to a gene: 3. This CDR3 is CASSPRSGRSSYEQYF. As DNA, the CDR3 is TGTGCCAGCTCACCACGTAGCGGGAGGAGCTCCTACGAGCAGTACTTC.